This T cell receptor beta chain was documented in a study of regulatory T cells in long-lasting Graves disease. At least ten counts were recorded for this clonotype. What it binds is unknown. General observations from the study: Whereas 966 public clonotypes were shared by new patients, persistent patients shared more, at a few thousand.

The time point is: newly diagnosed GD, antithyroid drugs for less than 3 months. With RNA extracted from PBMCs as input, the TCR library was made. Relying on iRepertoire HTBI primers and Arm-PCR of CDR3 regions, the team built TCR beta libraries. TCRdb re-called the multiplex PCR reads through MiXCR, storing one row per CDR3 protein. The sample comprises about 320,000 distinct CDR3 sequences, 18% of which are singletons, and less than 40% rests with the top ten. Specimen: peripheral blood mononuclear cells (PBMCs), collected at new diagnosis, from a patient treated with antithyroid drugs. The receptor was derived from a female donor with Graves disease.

This chain's CDR3 is CSVMEGPYNEQFF. DNA of the CDR3: TGCAGCGTTATGGAGGGCCCCTACAATGAGCAGTTCTTC. The V gene is TRBV29-1, the J gene TRBJ2-1, with a possible D match to TRBD2 (6 bases). CDR1 SQVTM and CDR2 ANQGSEA come from the germline V gene. The CDR3 runs to 13 residues. The V gene lost 5 bases and the J gene lost 2 bases, with 10 bases spanning the gap.